This TCR beta chain is from a study of cytomegalovirus exposure and HLA in healthy donors. Study observations and caveats: Immune exposure data for these donors was limited to CMV serostatus.

This CDR3 has 14 amino acids. CDR1 is SNHLY, CDR2 FYNNEI, per germline. The ends were cut back, 8 bases at V and 0 bases at J, with 13 bases in the middle. This PCR relied on a set of 60 Vbeta primers and 13 Jbeta primers. The repertoire was sequenced with immunoSEQ multiplex PCR; TCRdb's copy has only in-frame clones and lacks some. The sample lists 30,000 to 35,000 clones; about 80% were seen once. On this clone: Its antigen is as yet unknown.

Sequenced sample: PBMCs. This TCR came from a male donor in good health and CMV-seronegative. The chain uses TRBV2 and TRBJ1-2; a weak D match, TRBD1 (5 bases). The CDR3 coding sequence is TGTGCCAGCTGGCAGGGCCAGGCTAACTATGGCTACACCTTC. Encoded protein: CASWQGQANYGYTF.